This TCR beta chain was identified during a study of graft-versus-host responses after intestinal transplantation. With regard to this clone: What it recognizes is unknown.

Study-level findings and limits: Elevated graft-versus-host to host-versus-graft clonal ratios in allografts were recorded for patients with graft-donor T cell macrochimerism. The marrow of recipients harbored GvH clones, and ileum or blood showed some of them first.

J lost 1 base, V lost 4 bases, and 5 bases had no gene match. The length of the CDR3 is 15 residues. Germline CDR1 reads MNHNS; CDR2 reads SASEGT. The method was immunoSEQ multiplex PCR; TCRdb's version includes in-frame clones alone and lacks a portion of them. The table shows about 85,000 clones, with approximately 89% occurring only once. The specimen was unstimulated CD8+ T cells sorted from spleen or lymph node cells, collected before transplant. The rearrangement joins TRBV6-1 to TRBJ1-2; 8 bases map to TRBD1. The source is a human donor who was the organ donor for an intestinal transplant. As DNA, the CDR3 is TGTGCCAGCAGTGCGGCAGGGGGCGTTAACTATGGCTACACCTTC. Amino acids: CASSAAGGVNYGYTF.